This T cell receptor (beta chain) stems from a study of identifying expanded T cells in peripheral blood. General study results and limits: Over approximately two and four weeks, about 15 and 19 clones changed, versus around 1.3 between replicates. Roughly 2-week clone count variance significantly increased as total template count grew.

Healthy donors had no documented immune events, such as infections, while sampled. Using immunoSEQ multiplex PCR, the repertoire was profiled, and TCRdb retains in-frame clones only, with some absent. The table has 50,000 to 70,000 clones, about 89% seen once; the top ten hold just over 4.5%. Concerning this clone itself: Antigen specificity is unknown.

The germline CDR1 and CDR2 sequences are SGHDT and YYEEEE. The CDR3 is 15 amino acids. The J segment lost 4 bases and the V segment lost 3 bases, leaving 4 bases of the junction unmatched. The material sequenced was blood. This receptor was obtained from a person aged 18 to 70 in good health. The chain recombines TRBV5-6 with TRBJ2-1; 10 positions agree with TRBD2. CDR3 region: CASSSGLAIYNEQFF. CDR3 DNA: TGTGCCAGCAGCTCGGGACTAGCGATTTACAATGAGCAGTTCTTC.